A single sample is the source of the 32 T cell receptor beta chains below, sequenced in a study of OX40 agonist ivuxolimab in advanced cancers. Using immunoSEQ multiplex PCR, the repertoire was profiled, and TCRdb retains in-frame clones only, with some absent. The table lists over 45,000 clones, about 86% of them singletons. This sample comprised CD4+ or CD8+ T cells sorted from blood, obtained in a trial of the OX40 agonist ivuxolimab. The source of these receptors is an adult with an advanced solid tumor such as melanoma, head and neck, liver or kidney cancer.

This clone occurred once. The rearrangement joins TRBV5-1 to TRBJ1-5, with D perhaps matching TRBD1 (5 bases). In germline, CDR1 is SGHRS, CDR2 YFSETQ. The ends were cut back, 5 bases at V and 5 bases at J, with 14 bases in the middle. The CDR3 has 14 residues. The CDR3 DNA is TGCGCCAGCAGTCTCGCAGGGTTTGATCAGCCCCAGCATTTT. Translated, it gives CASSLAGFDQPQHF.

The chain links TRBV27 to TRBJ1-1, with D maybe TRBD1 (5 bases). This CDR3 is built from 14 residues. Germline-derived CDR1 and CDR2 are MNHEY and SMNVEV (reference sequence). Deletions cut 7 bases from V and 6 bases from J, with 18 bases between. The CDR3 is CASKGPLGGAEAFF. The CDR3 bases are TGTGCCAGCAAGGGGCCATTAGGTGGAGCTGAAGCTTTCTTT.

The chain uses TRBV18 and TRBJ1-1, with 7 positions matching TRBD1. This CDR3 is built from 16 residues. V shed 3 bases, J shed 2 bases, and the junction held 9 bases outside the gene matches. The germline gives CDR1 KGHSH, CDR2 LQKENI. This CDR3 is CASSPLDNRGNTEAFF. The CDR3 nucleotides read TGTGCCAGCTCACCGCTTGACAACAGGGGCAACACTGAAGCTTTCTTT.

The chain employs TRBV5-8 and TRBJ2-3; 8 bases are shared with TRBD2. CDR1 and CDR2 from the germline V gene are SGHTS and YDEGEE. The CDR3 is made up of 18 amino acids. Unmatched junction bases numbered 11, after V lost 1 base and J lost 1 base. This CDR3 reads CASSLWGLTSAGTDTQYF. The CDR3 DNA sequence: TGTGCCAGCAGCTTGTGGGGTCTGACTAGCGCTGGCACAGATACGCAGTATTTT.

The genes are TRBV6-5 and TRBJ1-3, with TRBD1 matching over 8 bases. The germline V gene encodes CDR1 MNHEY and CDR2 SVGAGI. The CDR3 totals 14 residues. J gave up 4 bases and V 4 bases, and 3 bases lay outside the gene matches. The CDR3 sequence is CASSSDRAGNTIYF. CDR3 DNA sequence: TGTGCCAGCAGTTCGGACAGGGCGGGAAACACCATATATTTT.

This clone was detected a few times. Other DNA sequences in this specimen translate into the identical CDR3. The chain combines TRBV5-1 with TRBJ1-3; TRBD1 is a possible D gene (5 bases). In germline, CDR1 is SGHRS, CDR2 YFSETQ. The CDR3 is 15 amino acids. The germline V and J ends were trimmed by 4 bases and 0 bases, with 11 bases remaining between them. CDR3 in amino acids: CASSPTAYSGNTIYF. The CDR3 coding sequence is TGCGCCAGCAGCCCGACAGCGTACTCTGGAAACACCATATATTTT. The variable domain in full, with the rest retrieved from reference TRBV5-1 and TRBJ1-3, is KAGVTQTPRYLIKTRGQQVTLSCSPISGHRSVSWYQQTPGQGLQFLFEYFSETQRNKGNFPGRFSGRQFSNSRSEMNVSTLELGDSALYLCASSPTAYSGNTIYFGEGSWLTVV.

The V call is TRBV18, the J call TRBJ2-2; D perhaps matches TRBD1 (6 bases). V shed 2 bases and J shed 1 base, with 8 bases lying between them. Germline V gene sequence: CDR1 KGHSH, CDR2 LQKENI. This CDR3 has 15 amino acids. The CDR3 region has the DNA TGTGCCAGCTCACCAGTGACAGGGAACACCGGGGAGCTGTTTTTT. Protein product: CASSPVTGNTGELFF.

The chain joins TRBV27 to TRBJ2-3, with a weak D call TRBD1 (6 bases). CDR1 is MNHEY, CDR2 SMNVEV, per germline (reference sequence). This CDR3 comprises 13 residues. V was trimmed by 5 bases and J by 6 bases, leaving 12 bases between them. CDR3 in amino acids: CASSLRRGDTQYF. In nucleotides, the CDR3 is TGTGCCAGCAGTCTAAGAAGGGGGGATACGCAGTATTTT.

V is TRBV6-5 and J is TRBJ1-1; 8 bases are shared with TRBD1. Germline lookup yields CDR1 MNHEY and CDR2 SVGAGI. V lost 7 bases to trimming and J lost 8 bases; unmatched junction nucleotides: 6. The CDR3 totals 12 residues. The CDR3 region has the DNA TGTGCCAGCACCCGGACAGGGCGAGAAGCTTTCTTT. The encoded protein is CASTRTGREAFF.

This clone appeared a few times. V gene TRBV28 combines with J gene TRBJ1-2; a weak D match, TRBD1 (5 bases). The germline V and J ends were trimmed by 6 bases and 0 bases, with 17 bases remaining between them. Germline lookup yields CDR1 MDHEN and CDR2 SYDVKM. The CDR3 contains 16 residues. CDR3 sequence (DNA): TGTGCCAGCAGGGGACTCGGGCAGGACTCTAACTATGGCTACACCTTC. This sequence encodes CASRGLGQDSNYGYTF.

This clone turned up a few times. The CDR3 sequence: CASSFDPASPLHF. The CDR3 DNA is TGTGCCAGCAGCTTCGACCCGGCCTCACCCCTCCACTTT. This sequence joins TRBV7-6 and TRBJ1-6; D not certain. The CDR3 sequence is 13 residues long. Germline CDR1 reads SGHVS; CDR2 reads FNYEAQ. Between the trimmed V and J ends, which lost 3 bases and 10 bases, there was a span of 10 bases. Full variable domain (missing parts from reference TRBV7-6 and TRBJ1-6): GAGVSQSPRYKVTKRGQDVALRCDPISGHVSLYWYRQALGQGPEFLTYFNYEAQQDKSGLPNDRFSAERPEGSISTLTIQRTEQRDSAMYRCASSFDPASPLHFGNGTRLTVT.

This chain connects TRBV5-1 to TRBJ2-2; 7 bases line up with TRBD1. The germline CDR1 and CDR2 sequences are SGHRS and YFSETQ. V shed 5 bases, J shed 1 base, and the junction held 5 bases outside the gene matches. CDR3 length: 15 amino acids. CDR3 region: CASRDRTGNTGELFF. The CDR3 bases are TGCGCCAGCAGAGACCGGACAGGGAACACCGGGGAGCTGTTTTTT.

The V call is TRBV6-1, the J call TRBJ2-3; D may be TRBD1 or TRBD2 (5 bases each). CDR3 length: 14 amino acids. V gave up 10 bases and J gave up 0 bases, with 14 bases separating them. Per the germline V gene, CDR1 is MNHNS and CDR2 is SASEGT. The CDR3 reads CAIRDGPSTDTQYF. CDR3 DNA sequence: TGTGCCATTCGGGACGGACCTAGCACAGATACGCAGTATTTT.

The J gene is TRBJ1-5, the V gene TRBV2; D is possibly TRBD1 (6 bases). The germline V gene has CDR1 SNHLY and CDR2 FYNNEI. The CDR3 contains 15 residues. V shed 5 bases and J shed 0 bases, with 11 bases lying between them. The CDR3 reads CASSKGGNSNQPQHF. In nucleotides, the CDR3 is TGTGCCAGCAGTAAGGGGGGGAATAGCAATCAGCCCCAGCATTTT.

V gene TRBV27 combines with J gene TRBJ2-2, with 9 bases aligning to TRBD1. The germline CDR1 and CDR2 sequences are MNHEY and SMNVEV (reference sequence). After removal of 4 bases from V and 2 bases from J, the junction contained 2 bases not matched to a gene. This CDR3 has 15 amino acids. The CDR3 sequence: CASSWDRANTGELFF. Written as DNA, the CDR3 is TGTGCCAGCAGTTGGGACAGGGCAAACACCGGGGAGCTGTTTTTT.

The gene calls are TRBV6-4 and TRBJ1-5; maybe TRBD1 (6 bases). Trimming removed 6 bases at V and 7 bases at J, with 13 bases between. Germline V lookup: CDR1 MRHNA, CDR2 SNTAGT. The CDR3 covers 13 residues. The CDR3 DNA reads as TGTGCCAGCAGCACGACCCAGGGGCAGCCCCAGCATTTT. This encodes CASSTTQGQPQHF.

This chain joins TRBV5-1 and TRBJ1-2; no definite D call. The germline V and J ends were trimmed by 2 bases and 6 bases, with 11 bases remaining between them. The germline V gene has CDR1 SGHRS and CDR2 YFSETQ. CDR3 size: 13 residues. This CDR3 reads CASSFLQGDGYTF. CDR3 sequence (DNA): TGCGCCAGCAGCTTTCTCCAAGGAGATGGCTACACCTTC.

The chain couples TRBV27 to TRBJ2-5; D is uncertain. V shed 1 base and J shed 1 base, with 4 bases lying between them. This CDR3 has 13 amino acids. The V gene's germline CDR1 is MNHEY and CDR2 SMNVEV (reference sequence). As DNA, the CDR3 is TGTGCCAGCAGTTTATTAGGCCAAGAGACCCAGTACTTC. Protein: CASSLLGQETQYF.

V and J are TRBV7-2 and TRBJ2-1; D unresolved. This CDR3 is built from 15 residues. The germline V gene has CDR1 SGHTA and CDR2 FQGNSA. V lost 3 bases, J lost 7 bases, and 16 bases lay in between. CDR3 sequence (DNA): TGTGCCAGCAGCTTTAGTAGCCAGGTGGGTAATGAGCAGTTCTTC. It specifies CASSFSSQVGNEQFF.

The V gene is TRBV27, the J gene TRBJ2-2; D gene uncertain. V lost 1 base and J lost 6, with 3 bases in between. Looked up from germline, CDR1 is MNHEY and CDR2 is SMNVEV (reference sequence). This CDR3 comprises 12 residues. CDR3 protein: CASSLYPGELFF. The CDR3 DNA reads as TGTGCCAGCAGTTTATACCCCGGGGAGCTGTTTTTT.

Regarding this clone: The junction differs from germline at one of its ends, possibly a read error. This chain links TRBV5-6 with TRBJ2-1; maybe TRBD1 (6 bases). The germline gives CDR1 SGHDT, CDR2 YYEEEE. The CDR3 totals 12 residues. The CDR3: CASSLELGAGLF. CDR3 in DNA: TGTGCCAGCAGCTTAGAACTGGGGGCCGGGCTCTTC. Together with reference TRBV5-6 and TRBJ2-1, the CDR3 gives the full variable domain: DAGVTQSPTHLIKTRGQQVTLRCSPKSGHDTVSWYQQALGQGPQFIFQYYEEEERQRGNFPDRFSGHQFPNYSSELNVNALLLGDSALYLCASSLELGAGLFGPGTRLTVL.

This chain joins TRBV7-8 and TRBJ1-6, with unresolved D. CDR1 is SGHVS and CDR2 is FQNEAQ in the germline V gene. V lost 1 base to trimming and J lost 4 bases, with 8 bases between them. The CDR3 consists of 15 residues. The CDR3 loop reads CASSLGGGYNSPLHF. CDR3 bases: TGTGCCAGCAGCTTAGGCGGCGGATATAATTCACCCCTCCACTTT. Full variable domain (rest looked up from reference TRBV7-8 and TRBJ1-6): GAGVSQSPRYKVAKRGQDVALRCDPISGHVSLFWYQQALGQGPEFLTYFQNEAQLDKSGLPSDRFFAERPEGSVSTLKIQRTQQEDSAVYLCASSLGGGYNSPLHFGNGTRLTVT.

V usage is TRBV4-1 and J usage is TRBJ1-4; D unclear. CDR1 and CDR2 (germline): MGHRA, YSYEKL. Trimming removed 1 base at V and 8 bases at J, with 5 bases between. The CDR3 sequence is 12 residues long. In DNA, the CDR3 is TGCGCCAGCAGCCAAGTGAGGGAAAAACTGTTTTTT. It codes for CASSQVREKLFF.

The V call is TRBV30, the J call TRBJ1-1, with TRBD1 as a possible D gene (5 bases). Germline V gives CDR1 GTSNPN, CDR2 SVGIG (reference sequence). Trimming took 3 bases from V and 4 from J, leaving 15 bases between them. The CDR3 consists of 14 residues. The CDR3 reads CAWSAFGGFTEAFF. In nucleotides, the CDR3 is TGTGCCTGGAGCGCTTTCGGGGGTTTCACTGAAGCTTTCTTT.

This chain connects TRBV30 to TRBJ2-7, with D maybe TRBD2 (5 bases). The length of the CDR3 is 13 residues. Germline V CDR1 and CDR2: GTSNPN, SVGIG (reference sequence). V shed 3 bases and J shed 1 base, with 10 bases lying between them. CDR3 loop: CAWRSRVSYEQYF. CDR3 coding DNA: TGTGCCTGGAGGTCGAGGGTTTCCTACGAGCAGTACTTC.

The rearrangement joins TRBV6-5 to TRBJ2-7; 9 bases agree with TRBD1. Germline lookup yields CDR1 MNHEY and CDR2 SVGAGI. The J segment lost 4 bases and the V segment lost 0 bases, leaving 4 bases of the junction unmatched. The CDR3 spans 15 residues. CDR3 sequence reads: CASSYSGQGRYEQYF. In nucleotides, the CDR3 is TGTGCCAGCAGTTACTCGGGACAGGGTCGGTACGAGCAGTACTTC.

CDR3 residues: CASSLGWDEKLFF. As DNA, the CDR3 is TGCGCCAGCAGCTTGGGATGGGATGAAAAACTGTTTTTT. The rearrangement links TRBV5-1 to TRBJ1-4; D uncertain. The V gene lost 0 bases and the J gene lost 6 bases, with 6 bases spanning the gap. Germline assignment: CDR1 SGHRS and CDR2 YFSETQ. The CDR3 extends over 13 amino acids. The entire variable domain, with the rest obtained from reference TRBV5-1 and TRBJ1-4, is as follows: KAGVTQTPRYLIKTRGQQVTLSCSPISGHRSVSWYQQTPGQGLQFLFEYFSETQRNKGNFPGRFSGRQFSNSRSEMNVSTLELGDSALYLCASSLGWDEKLFFGSGTQLSVL.

The chain couples TRBV4-2 to TRBJ1-2; possible D gene TRBD1, 6 bases. V shed 2 bases and J shed 4 bases, with 17 bases lying between them. Germline V gene lookup returns CDR1 LGHNA and CDR2 YNFKEQ. The CDR3 is made up of 16 amino acids. The CDR3 DNA is TGTGCCAGCAGCCAATCTAGGACAGCACCTGGCTATGGCTACACCTTC. Protein sequence: CASSQSRTAPGYGYTF.

In DNA, the CDR3 is TGTGCCAGCAGTGGACACAGGGTGGGATCCTATAATTCACCCCTCCACTTT. Its protein product is CASSGHRVGSYNSPLHF. This sequence joins TRBV25-1 and TRBJ1-6, with D maybe TRBD1 (6 bases). Germline assignment: CDR1 MGHDK and CDR2 SYGVNS. With 4 bases removed from V and 1 base from J, the gap between germline ends came to 14 bases. The CDR3 has 17 residues. Variable domain in full (rest from reference TRBV25-1 and TRBJ1-6): EADIYQTPRYLVIGTGKKITLECSQTMGHDKMYWYQQDPGMELHLIHYSYGVNSTEKGDLSSESTVSRIRTEHFPLTLESARPSHTSQYLCASSGHRVGSYNSPLHFGNGTRLTVT.

The V call is TRBV11-2, the J call TRBJ1-6; no clear D gene. The CDR3 has 15 residues. Germline CDR1 and CDR2: SGHAT and FQNNGV. V lost 5 bases and J 4 bases, leaving 12 bases between the germline ends. The CDR3 loop is CASSLPSSYNSPLHF. The CDR3 DNA reads as TGTGCCAGCAGCCTCCCCTCAAGTTATAATTCACCCCTCCACTTT. The whole variable domain, remainder taken from reference TRBV11-2 and TRBJ1-6, is EAGVAQSPRYKIIEKRQSVAFWCNPISGHATLYWYQQILGQGPKLLIQFQNNGVVDDSQLPKDRFSAERLKGVDSTLKIQPAKLEDSAVYLCASSLPSSYNSPLHFGNGTRLTVT.

The chain employs TRBV7-3 and TRBJ2-1; D is unresolved. Trimming left V 3 bases short and J 10 bases short, with 13 bases between. CDR3 length equals 13 residues. Germline CDR1 reads SGHTA; CDR2 reads FQGTGA. In DNA, the CDR3 is TGTGCCAGCAGCTTTTATACGGTACGGGAGCAGTTCTTC. Translation: CASSFYTVREQFF.

This chain links TRBV25-1 with TRBJ2-3; perhaps D is TRBD1 or TRBD2 (5 bases each). The CDR3 is 14 amino acids. Germline V lookup: CDR1 MGHDK, CDR2 SYGVNS. Trimming shortened V by 5 bases and J by 3 bases, and 12 bases separated the two germline ends. The CDR3 bases are TGTGCCAGCAGTTACTTGGGACGGACAGATACGCAGTATTTT. It is translated as CASSYLGRTDTQYF.